This record covers a single T cell receptor (beta chain). What it binds is not known. V lost 6 bases, J lost 5 bases, and 4 bases stayed unmatched. The CDR3 has 15 residues. Germline V gene sequence: CDR1 SNHLY, CDR2 FYNNEI. This sample is part of a study of shared clonotypes between healthy human individuals. Study donors comprised healthy, HIV-negative adults devoid of recent acute infection or vaccination. Study results and limitations: How much donors shared clonotypes was expected to be affected by sequencing depth.

Genomic DNA from each subset was divided evenly over several immunoSEQ plates. The repertoire was sequenced with immunoSEQ multiplex PCR; TCRdb's copy has only in-frame clones and lacks some. The table includes approximately 500,000 clones, 79% detected once. The chain recombines TRBV2 with TRBJ2-4, with TRBD2 matching over 13 bases. The sequence was collected from a middle-aged woman in good health. Some clones in this sample may be carry-over from other donors' samples. The sequenced sample was PBMCs. The CDR3 region is CASRGLAGTENIQYF. The CDR3 DNA sequence: TGTGCCAGCAGGGGACTAGCGGGGACGGAAAACATTCAGTACTTC.